This TCR beta chain was captured by sequencing in a study of naive and memory T cell subsets. Amplification of ligated cDNA took four PCR rounds with SP2 and nested alpha and beta constant primers. TCRdb reprocessed the UMI-ligation and nested PCR reads via MiXCR and lists one record per CDR3 protein. The sample lists fewer than 35,000 distinct CDR3 sequences, about 6.2% occurring once. The CDR3 spans 17 residues. From germline, CDR1 is SNHLY and CDR2 FYNNEI. The junction had 11 bases not matched to a gene; V was cut back by 11 bases and J by 0 bases. This clonotype has a count of ten or more. As to treatment: skin biopsy from PPD injection site in Mantoux-positive individual. An oligonucleotide containing a UMI was ligated to the 3' end of TCR cDNA.

The sequence came from an adult in good health. J is TRBJ2-6 and V is TRBV2; 9 bases map to TRBD1. The sample was skin, taken from a tuberculin skin test site. The CDR3 loop is CARQDRGSTSGANVLTF. The CDR3 bases are TGTGCCCGCCAAGACAGGGGGTCCACCTCTGGGGCCAACGTCCTGACTTTC.